The 9 T cell receptor beta chains listed next were all sequenced from one sample in a study of T cell repertoires in cytomegalovirus infection. TCRdb used MiXCR to reprocess the reads, holding one entry per CDR3 protein. The table lists about 770,000 distinct CDR3 sequences, about 28% of them singletons. Which antigens these TCRs recognize remains unknown. Sequences were derived from cultured CD8+ T cells from PBMCs, sampled from culture after CMV antigen stimulation. These TCRs come from a human donor in good health (CMV status not recorded). Some clones in this sample may be carry-over from other donors' samples.

The chain recombines TRBV11-3 with TRBJ2-7, with a possible D match to TRBD2 (5 bases). The CDR3 consists of 12 residues. The V end lost 10 bases, the J end lost 7 bases, and 17 bases lay between the germline ends. Germline CDR1 and CDR2: SGHNT and YENEEA. CDR3 loop: CANRPMRAEQYF. CDR3 DNA: TGTGCCAACCGCCCAATGCGGGCAGAGCAGTACTTC.

The genes are TRBV7-6 and TRBJ2-1; 15 bases fit TRBD2. Trimming removed 5 bases from V and 7 bases from J; junction bases left unmatched: 3. Germline V gene lookup returns CDR1 SGHVS and CDR2 FNYEAQ. The CDR3 spans 15 residues. CDR3 region: CASSRTSGGANEQFF. The CDR3 DNA reads as TGTGCCAGCAGCAGGACTAGCGGGGGGGCTAATGAGCAGTTCTTC.

A few counts support this clonotype. This chain uses TRBV2 with TRBJ2-2; D remains ambiguous. This CDR3 is built from 14 residues. Deletions cut 4 bases from V and 5 bases from J, with 11 bases between. Per the germline V gene, CDR1 is SNHLY and CDR2 is FYNNEI. CDR3 region: CASSGVATTGELFF. The CDR3 DNA follows: TGTGCCAGCAGTGGGGTCGCGACGACCGGGGAGCTGTTTTTT.

In this sample, this clonotype turned up a few times. One junction end does not reproduce the germline sequence, and a read error may be involved. The chain recombines TRBV10-3 with TRBJ2-2, with 13 bases aligning to TRBD2. Per germline, CDR1 ENHRY and CDR2 SYGVKD. This CDR3 contains 17 residues. The CDR3 loop reads CAISPTSGGPDTGELFF. CDR3 DNA: TGTGCCATCAGTCCGACTAGCGGGGGGCCAGACACCGGGGAGTTGTTTTTT.

The V and J genes are TRBV6-2 or TRBV6-3 and TRBJ2-1; 12 bases are shared with TRBD2. The V gene's germline CDR1 is MNHEY and CDR2 SVGEGT. This CDR3 spans 15 amino acids. V shed 4 bases and J 10 bases; nucleotides not matched to a gene: 8. The DNA of the CDR3 is TGTGCCAGCAGTTTACTAGCGGGGGGATTAAGCGAGCAGTTCTTC. This gives the protein CASSLLAGGLSEQFF.

This clonotype has at least ten counts. The J gene is TRBJ1-5, the V gene TRBV7-8; no firm D call. This CDR3 is built from 12 residues. Germline loops: CDR1 SGHVS, CDR2 FQNEAQ. The germline V and J ends were trimmed by 5 bases and 5 bases, with 7 bases remaining between them. The CDR3 DNA reads as TGTGCCAGCAGCCCCCGAGATCAGCCCCAGCATTTT. Translated, it gives CASSPRDQPQHF.

The chain couples TRBV27 to TRBJ1-6; D is undetermined. The V and J ends lost 7 bases and 13 bases respectively, with 5 bases between them. This CDR3 spans 9 amino acids. The germline CDR1 and CDR2 sequences are MNHEY and SMNVEV (reference sequence). The CDR3 spells CASTPPLHF. The CDR3 DNA reads as TGTGCCAGCACCCCGCCCCTCCACTTT.

This clonotype was picked up many times. The V and J genes are TRBV12-3 or TRBV12-4 and TRBJ2-5; 8 positions agree with TRBD1. The V and J ends lost 5 bases and 2 bases, in that order; junction bases with no gene match: 4. CDR3 length: 14 residues. This chain's CDR3 is CASSPWTGQETQYF. In DNA, the CDR3 is TGTGCCAGCAGTCCCTGGACAGGGCAAGAGACCCAGTACTTC.

This clonotype has just a few counts. The V gene is TRBV25-1, the J gene TRBJ2-7, with 12 bases matching TRBD2. From germline, CDR1 is MGHDK and CDR2 SYGVNS. CDR3 length: 22 residues. V was clipped by 2 bases and J by 5 bases; unmatched bases: 25. This CDR3 is CASSELTSKPLTGLAGPNEQYV. In DNA, the CDR3 is TGTGCCAGCAGTGAACTCACCTCGAAGCCACTAACGGGACTAGCGGGTCCTAACGAGCAGTACGTC.